One sample yielded the 4 T cell receptor beta chains listed below, sequenced in a study of T-cell reconstitution after alpha-beta-depleted transplantation in children. Unique molecular identifiers were used to barcode this TCRbeta library. MiXCR, applied by TCRdb to the PCR reads, yields one record per CDR3 protein. Among 400,000 to 500,000 distinct CDR3 sequences, approximately 11% were seen once, and the ten largest hold about 5%. Sample: PBMCs from the stem cell graft donor, taken from the stem cell graft. The receptors here all came from a human donor who donated a stem cell graft to a child with acute myeloid leukemia.

The V and J genes are TRBV5-1 and TRBJ2-1; the match to TRBD1 covers 8 bases. V lost 1 base to trimming and J lost 5 bases; unmatched junction nucleotides: 8. The CDR3 length is 16 residues. The germline CDR1 and CDR2 sequences are SGHRS and YFSETQ. CDR3 in amino acids: CASSLRWDRLDNEQFF. In DNA, the CDR3 is TGCGCCAGCAGCTTGCGCTGGGACAGGTTAGACAATGAGCAGTTCTTC. Full variable domain (missing parts from reference TRBV5-1 and TRBJ2-1): KAGVTQTPRYLIKTRGQQVTLSCSPISGHRSVSWYQQTPGQGLQFLFEYFSETQRNKGNFPGRFSGRQFSNSRSEMNVSTLELGDSALYLCASSLRWDRLDNEQFFGPGTRLTVL.

This clonotype was detected many times. J is TRBJ2-7 and V is TRBV7-3, with a weak D call TRBD2 (5 bases). CDR1 and CDR2 from the germline V gene are SGHTA and FQGTGA. The CDR3 extends over 16 amino acids. V was pared by 2 bases and J by 3 bases, with 17 bases between. The CDR3 DNA reads TGTGCCAGCAGCTTAGAGGGTAGGGCATCGGACTACGAGCAGTACGTC. This encodes CASSLEGRASDYEQYV.

The J gene is TRBJ1-2, the V gene TRBV4-1; 7 bases are a match to TRBD1. Per the germline V gene, CDR1 is MGHRA and CDR2 is YSYEKL. With 0 bases clipped from V and 7 bases from J, the junction kept 11 bases outside the gene matches. The CDR3 spans 16 residues. The CDR3 coding sequence is TGCGCCAGCAGCCAAGAAAGGGCCGACAGGGTCGGTGGCTACACCTTC. Its translation: CASSQERADRVGGYTF.

This clonotype was counted only a few times. The chain has TRBV15 and TRBJ1-1, with no clear D. V was shortened by 2 bases and J by 8 bases, with 18 bases between the two germline ends. CDR3 length: 15 residues. Germline values: CDR1 LNHNV, CDR2 YYDKDF (reference sequence). CDR3 in DNA: TGTGCCACCAGCAGACCGATTCCCGGGCCCTCCGAAGCTTTCTTT. This sequence encodes CATSRPIPGPSEAFF.